These T cell receptor beta chains were read from a single sample in a study of cytomegalovirus exposure and HLA in healthy donors. Some clones are missing from TCRdb's copy, which holds only in-frame ones; the method was immunoSEQ multiplex PCR. The repertoire holds approximately 110,000 clones, with 65% to 85% as singletons. The sequencing sample was made of PBMCs. All receptors derive from a woman in her twenties or thirties in good health and CMV-seropositive. The CDR3 runs from the conserved cysteine through the conserved F or W. Each record gives: V gene, clone size, D gene, J gene, CDR3 DNA, CDR3 protein. The D gene is left open where the match is weak. Clone size appears in some rows only: once, few, many, or a class for an expanded clone.

TRBV5-1	NA	TRBD1	TRBJ1-2	TGCGCCAGCAGCGGGGACAGGGGGCAAATTGGCTACACCTTC	CASSGDRGQIGYTF
TRBV11-2	NA	TRBD1	TRBJ2-7	TGTGCCAGCAGCTTAATGGGACAGGGGTTCTACGAGCAGTACTTC	CASSLMGQGFYEQYF
TRBV7-9	few	TRBD1	TRBJ1-1	TGTGCCAGCAGCTTAGGGACAGGGGGGCACACTGAAGCTTTCTTT	CASSLGTGGHTEAFF
TRBV2	NA	NA	TRBJ2-2	TGTGCCAGCCGCAGAGGTGAGGTCACCGGGGAGCTGTTTTTT	CASRRGEVTGELFF
TRBV4-1	NA	TRBD2	TRBJ2-7	TGCGCCAGCAGCTTCCCCGGGACTAGCGACCCCTACGAGCAGTACTTC	CASSFPGTSDPYEQYF
TRBV19	few	TRBD1	TRBJ1-1	TGTGCCAGTAGTTCCGGACAGGTTCCAGCTTTCTTT	CASSSGQVPAFF
TRBV7-8	NA	TRBD2	TRBJ2-5	TGTGCCAGCAGCTTAGGTTTCGGCGGGGGTCAAGAGACCCAGTACTTC	CASSLGFGGGQETQYF
TRBV7-9	NA	TRBD1	TRBJ1-1	TGTGCCAGCAGCCGGGACAGCCGTGAAGCTTTCTTT	CASSRDSREAFF
TRBV9	NA	NA	TRBJ1-1	TGTGCCAGCAGCGGAACGACAGCTAACACTGAAGCTTTCTTT	CASSGTTANTEAFF
TRBV30	NA	NA	TRBJ1-5	TGTGCCTGGAGTGTCGGCGGGGGTAGCAATCAGCCCCAGCATTTT	CAWSVGGGSNQPQHF
TRBV7-2	NA	TRBD2	TRBJ2-7	TGTGCCAGCAGTGCAGAGCGGGGAGCCCTTTACGAGCAGTACTTC	CASSAERGALYEQYF
TRBV5-1	NA	NA	TRBJ2-7	TGCGCCAGCAGCGGCGACCCCATGAGGGACGAGCAGTACTTC	CASSGDPMRDEQYF
TRBV5-4	NA	NA	TRBJ2-2	TGTGCCAGCAGCTTAGGACAGAACACCGGGGAGCTGTTTTTT	CASSLGQNTGELFF
TRBV5-1	NA	NA	TRBJ2-7	TGCGCCAGCAGCTTGTTTGGACCGGAGGACGAGCAGTACTTC	CASSLFGPEDEQYF
TRBV18	NA	NA	TRBJ1-4	TGTGCCAGCTCACCTGTTCGGGATGAAAAACTGTTTTTT	CASSPVRDEKLFF
TRBV6-1	NA	NA	TRBJ2-1	TGTGCCAGCAGTGACGGGGGATACTTCCACAATGAGCAGTTCTTC	CASSDGGYFHNEQFF
TRBV11-2	NA	TRBD2	TRBJ2-7	TGTGCCAGCAGAGTAGCGGGAGGGCTAGTCGAGCAGTACTTC	CASRVAGGLVEQYF
TRBV5-1	NA	TRBD1	TRBJ2-7	TGCGCCAGCAGCTCGCCACAGGGGAACGAGCAGTACTTC	CASSSPQGNEQYF
TRBV9	NA	TRBD2	TRBJ2-7	TGTGCCAGCAGCGATGGGACTACCCTAGAGGTCGAGCAGTACTTC	CASSDGTTLEVEQYF
TRBV19	few	NA	TRBJ1-2	TGTGCCAGTAGTATGAGGTCGGGGAATGGCTACACCTTC	CASSMRSGNGYTF
TRBV14	few	TRBD1	TRBJ2-1	TGTGCCAGCAGCCAACAAACCGGGACAGGGATAGGTGAGCAGTTCTTC	CASSQQTGTGIGEQFF
TRBV19	few	TRBD2	TRBJ2-1	TGTGCCAGTAGTAGGGAGGGCCGGTACAATGAGCAGTTCTTC	CASSREGRYNEQFF
TRBV7-3	NA	NA	TRBJ1-1	TGTGCCAGCAGCTTCACGGGACAACGAGCTTTCTTT	CASSFTGQRAFF
TRBV4-2	once	NA	TRBJ2-3	TGTGCCGGCAGCCAAGAGGGACACGAAAGCACAGATACGCAGTATTTT	CAGSQEGHESTDTQYF
TRBV9	NA	NA	TRBJ2-3	TGTGCCAGCAGCGTAGCACCTAGCAGCACAGATACGCAGTATTTT	CASSVAPSSTDTQYF
TRBV2	NA	TRBD1	TRBJ1-3	TGTGCCAGCAGGGCGACCCCGCCAGGGGGAGGAAACACCATATATTTT	CASRATPPGGGNTIYF
TRBV30	NA	TRBD1	TRBJ2-6	TGTGCCTGGGGGACAGGCGTACTTAGGGCCAACGTCCTGACTTTC	CAWGTGVLRANVLTF
TRBV18	NA	TRBD2	TRBJ2-2	TGTGCCAGCTCACCACTACCGGGACTAGCGGGGGACCCGAACACCGGGGAGCTGTTTTTT	CASSPLPGLAGDPNTGELFF
TRBV11-2	NA	NA	TRBJ1-1	TGTGCCAGCAGCCCCGTGGCGCCGCGGGTGGACACTGAAGCTTTCTTT	CASSPVAPRVDTEAFF
TRBV30	NA	TRBD2	TRBJ2-5	TGTGCCTGGAGTCCCTCTAGCGGGGGTTCGAATAGAGAGACCCAGTACTTC	CAWSPSSGGSNRETQYF
TRBV11-3	NA	NA	TRBJ2-7	TGTGCCAGCAGCTTAAAGTCGGGCTACGAGCAGTACTTC	CASSLKSGYEQYF
TRBV27	NA	TRBD1	TRBJ1-5	TGTGCCAGCAGTGCAGGGACAGGGGGTACCAATCAGCCCCAGCATTTT	CASSAGTGGTNQPQHF
TRBV6-6	NA	NA	TRBJ2-1	TGTGCCAGCAGTACCCGGGACTCTGTAGGCAATGAGCAGTTCTTC	CASSTRDSVGNEQFF
TRBV5-1	NA	NA	TRBJ1-6	TGCGCCAGCAGTCGGAGCTCCTATAATTCACCCCTCCACTTT	CASSRSSYNSPLHF
TRBV18	few	TRBD2	TRBJ2-7	TGTGCCAGCTCACCGGGACTAGCGGAAACCTCCTACGAGCAGTACTTC	CASSPGLAETSYEQYF
TRBV10-3	once	TRBD1	TRBJ1-5	TGTGCCATCAGTGAGTCAGCGGGACAGGGAGAGACCCAGCATTTT	CAISESAGQGETQHF
TRBV5-1	NA	NA	TRBJ1-3	TGCGCCAGCAGCTTGAGTTCCGGGGCTGGAAACACCATATATTTT	CASSLSSGAGNTIYF
TRBV15	NA	TRBD2	TRBJ2-7	TGTGCCACCAGCAGAAAAGCGGGAGGGGACTACGAGCAGTACTTC	CATSRKAGGDYEQYF
TRBV6-5	NA	TRBD2	TRBJ2-3	TGTGCCAGCAGCCGACTAGCGGCAGATACGCAGTATTTT	CASSRLAADTQYF
TRBV2	NA	TRBD1	TRBJ2-5	TGTGCCAGCGGGACAGGGGGTGGGGGAGAGACCCAGTACTTC	CASGTGGGGETQYF
TRBV27	NA	NA	TRBJ2-1	TGTGCCAGCAGTTTAATAGGGCAAGGGGTTAGTGAGCAGTTCTTC	CASSLIGQGVSEQFF
TRBV4-1	NA	TRBD1	TRBJ2-2	TGCGCCAGCAGCCAAGAAAGTCCCGGGACAGCGAACACCGGGGAGCTGTTTTTT	CASSQESPGTANTGELFF
TRBV6-1	NA	NA	TRBJ2-2	TGTGCCAGCAGTGAAAGCCCTGACTCCACCGGGGAGCTGTTTTTT	CASSESPDSTGELFF
TRBV4-1	NA	NA	TRBJ2-1	TGCGCCAGCAGCCAAGATGGAGGCAGTCCCTACAATGAGCAGTTCTTC	CASSQDGGSPYNEQFF
TRBV19	few	NA	TRBJ1-5	TGTGCCAGTAGCCGTGATGCGGGGCACAATCAGCCCCAGCATTTT	CASSRDAGHNQPQHF
TRBV5-1	NA	TRBD2	TRBJ2-7	TGCGCCAGCAGCTTGGATAGCGGGAGTGACGAGCAGTACTTC	CASSLDSGSDEQYF
TRBV6-5	NA	TRBD2	TRBJ2-7	TGTGCCAGCAGTTTCCTAGCGGGAGGCTCCGAGCAGTACTTC	CASSFLAGGSEQYF
TRBV29-1	NA	NA	TRBJ2-1	TGCAGCGTTGTGGGACACTACTACAATGAGCAGTTCTTC	CSVVGHYYNEQFF
TRBV10-3	NA	NA	TRBJ2-4	TGTGCCATCACCTCGACCCCAGGAAACATTCAGTACTTC	CAITSTPGNIQYF
TRBV19	once	TRBD2	TRBJ2-1	TGTGCCAGTAATAGACTAGCGGGAGGGTACAATGAGCAGTTCTTC	CASNRLAGGYNEQFF
TRBV5-1	few	TRBD2	TRBJ2-5	TGCGCCAGCAGCCCCTCGACTAGCGGGCTTGGGACCCAGTACTTC	CASSPSTSGLGTQYF
TRBV19	NA	TRBD1	TRBJ2-3	TGTGCCAGTACCCCAATGGGGACAGCAGATACGCAGTATTTT	CASTPMGTADTQYF
TRBV7-6	NA	NA	TRBJ1-1	TGTGCCAGCAGCCCCCCGGGGACTGAAGCTTTCTTT	CASSPPGTEAFF